The present TCR beta chain was sequenced within a study of T cell responses to AZD1222 COVID-19 vaccine (dated by TCRdb to about 2021). Turning to the overall study: Because spike-specific TCR depth and breadth did not differ between the two schedules, AZD1222 recipients who got a second dose at roughly 4 weeks were pooled with those who got a second dose at roughly 12 weeks. A total of 230 to 250 trial participants underwent TCR sequencing, of whom approximately 200 had received two doses of AZD1222 and about 26 had received two doses of the MenACWY control vaccine. Enrollment into the trials was organized by age into subgroups of 18-55, 56-69 and 70-plus years, and those subgroups contained approximately 160, 26 and 62 TCR-sequenced participants, respectively.

As for this clone: The target of this receptor is not known. Base quality data are lacking; no much larger clone is found one base away.

Explained via the paper, the time point label denotes: baseline before first vaccination. Vaccinee samples came from UK trials COV001 and COV002, including a single-blind randomized controlled phase 2/3 trial of AZD1222 (ChAdOx1 nCoV-19) in healthy adults. Trial participant PBMC samples were collected at day 0 and day 28 after the second dose for TCRbeta chain sequencing. The CDR3 regions of human TCRbeta chains were analyzed by immunosequencing. For the original study's pipeline: TCRs in the repertoires were compared against a reference library of SARS-CoV-2-specific TCRs that had been generated with the MIRA antigen-specificity platform. Breadth was defined as the fraction of unique TCRs that were SARS-CoV-2-associated, and depth was defined as the fraction of total T cells that were SARS-CoV-2-associated. Using the MIRA data, each spike-specific TCR was assigned both to the spike region to which the TCR was reactive and to a CD4 or CD8 class. Log10-transformed breadth and depth values were compared by one-way ANOVA with Sidak's multiple comparisons tests. Here the immuneACCESS table is served through TCRdb, limited to in-frame sequences with V and J called. Missing clones are a known gap in these copies; in checked studies unresolved V genes cover under half, and the rest lacks a known reason. The D gene and trimming were derived from the DNA, and the V and J assignments and clone size from that table. Across this sample there are fewer than 100,000 clones, with roughly 84% seen only once. The ten top clones hold 13% of the sample.

Results the study describes overall, beyond this receptor: The whole spike protein was spanned by vaccine-associated CD4 TCRs, and dominant responses were seen in regions 160-218 and 743-854. Most participants were white British and females outnumbered males, and the authors suggested that clonal diversity may have been underestimated. Epitopes outside the regions mutated in the B.1.351 and B.1.1.7 variants were reportedly recognized by nearly half of the unique spike-specific TCRs. In the small 56-69-year group, the increase in depth fell short of significance, most likely because of low power. After two AZD1222 doses, both the breadth and the depth of spike-specific TCRs were significantly higher than at day 0 and than in MenACWY recipients. Conclusions about previously exposed vaccinees are limited, since just six AZD1222 recipients were seropositive for SARS-CoV-2 at baseline. Because no day 14 peak-response samples were available, repertoires were characterized only after the peak T cell response.

This clonotype originated in an adult in good health. Source: peripheral blood, taken on day 0 of AZD1222 vaccination.

The CDR3 region reads CASSRDSLGANVLTF. The nucleotides are TGTGCCAGCAGCCGGGACAGCCTGGGGGCCAACGTCCTGACTTTC. The rearrangement combines TRBV11-2 with TRBJ2-6, with 7 bases in between that match TRBD1. The junction shows trimming of 5 bases on V and 4 bases on J, and the gene matches do not reach 5 bases of it. The germline V gene encodes CDR1 SGHAT and CDR2 FQNNGV. The CDR3 starts with the cysteine, ends with the phenylalanine, and has 15 residues. The DNA shown is the 45-base CDR3, in frame from base 1.